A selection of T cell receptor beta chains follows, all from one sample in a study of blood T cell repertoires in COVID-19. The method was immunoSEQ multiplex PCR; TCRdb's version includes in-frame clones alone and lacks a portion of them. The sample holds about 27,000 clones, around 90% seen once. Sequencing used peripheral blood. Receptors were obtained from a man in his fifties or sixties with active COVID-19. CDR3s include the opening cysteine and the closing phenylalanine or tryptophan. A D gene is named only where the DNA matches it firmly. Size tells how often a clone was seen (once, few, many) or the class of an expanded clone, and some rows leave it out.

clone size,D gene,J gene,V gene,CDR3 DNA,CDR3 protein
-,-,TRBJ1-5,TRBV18,TGTGCCAGCTCACCGCGGCAGTTGAGACAGAGCTATAGCAATCAGCCCCAGCATTTT,CASSPRQLRQSYSNQPQHF
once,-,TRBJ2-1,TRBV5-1,TGCGCCAGCAGCTTTGGGGCTAGCCGGGGGAGAGAGCAGTTCTTC,CASSFGASRGREQFF
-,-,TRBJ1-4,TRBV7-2,TGTGCCAGCAGCCCACGAGCAACTAATGAAAAACTGTTTTTT,CASSPRATNEKLFF
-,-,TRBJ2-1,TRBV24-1,TGTGCCACCAGTGATTCGAGGCCCGAATCTTACAATGAGCAGTTCTTC,CATSDSRPESYNEQFF
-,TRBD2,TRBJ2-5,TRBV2,TGTGCCAGCAATCGGGAGGCCCAAGAGACCCAGTACTTC,CASNREAQETQYF
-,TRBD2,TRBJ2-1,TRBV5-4,TGTGCCAGCAGCGGGGGACTAGCGGGGGCAGGTGAGCAGTTCTTC,CASSGGLAGAGEQFF
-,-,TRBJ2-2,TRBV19,TGTGCCAGTAGTATTTCTAGCACGTCCAGGGAGCTGTTTTTT,CASSISSTSRELFF
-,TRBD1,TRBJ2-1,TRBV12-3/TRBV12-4,TGTGCCAGCAGTTTAGAGGGGGCGGGGTTCTTC,CASSLEGAGFF
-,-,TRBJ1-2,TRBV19,TGTGCCAGTAGTCACAGCAACTTAGATGGCTACACCTTC,CASSHSNLDGYTF
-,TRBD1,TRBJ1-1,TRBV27,TGTGCCAGCAGTACACAGGGGGCTAACACTGAAGCTTTCTTT,CASSTQGANTEAFF
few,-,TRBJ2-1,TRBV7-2,TGTGCCAGCAGCTTAATGGGTTTTATCGGGTACAATGAGCAGTTCTTC,CASSLMGFIGYNEQFF
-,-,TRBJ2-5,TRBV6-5,TGTGCCAGCAAAAACAGGGTTCCAGAGACCCAGTACTTC,CASKNRVPETQYF
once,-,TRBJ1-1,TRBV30,TGTGCCTGGACCGTAGACCTCTCGGGCACTGAAGCTTTCTTT,CAWTVDLSGTEAFF
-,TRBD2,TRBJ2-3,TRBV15,TGTGCCACCAACTCGGGACTAGGCACAGATACGCAGTATTTT,CATNSGLGTDTQYF
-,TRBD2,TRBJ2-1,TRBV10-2,TGCGCCAGCAGCCCATGGACTAGCGGGAGGAATGAGCAGTTCTTC,CASSPWTSGRNEQFF
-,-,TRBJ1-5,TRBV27,TGTGCCAGCAGTTCAGTGGTCAGAGGATCTTGGTCGCCCCAGCATTTT,CASSSVVRGSWSPQHF
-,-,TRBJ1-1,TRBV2,TGTGCCAGCAGTGAATCGGGAGAGAACACTGAAGCTTTCTTT,CASSESGENTEAFF
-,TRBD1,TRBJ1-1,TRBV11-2,TGTGCCAGCAGCTCTCTCCAGGGGGCCCCGAGTAAAGCTTTCTTT,CASSSLQGAPSKAFF
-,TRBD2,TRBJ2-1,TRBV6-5,TGTGCCAGCCGGTCCGGACTAGCGGGAGTTAATGAGCAGTTCTTC,CASRSGLAGVNEQFF
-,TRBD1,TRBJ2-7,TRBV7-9,TGTGCCAGCAGCTTACAGGGGGTCTCCTACGAGCAGTACTTC,CASSLQGVSYEQYF
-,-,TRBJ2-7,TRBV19,TGTGCCAGTAGTATGGGGTTGGGGGGCTACGAGCAGTACTTC,CASSMGLGGYEQYF
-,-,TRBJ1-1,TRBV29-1,TGCAGCGTTGCCGGGGTCAACACTGAAGCTTTCTTT,CSVAGVNTEAFF
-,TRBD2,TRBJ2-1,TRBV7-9,TGTGCCAGCAGCATTCCTGGACTAGCGGGGAGATACAATGAGCAGTTCTTC,CASSIPGLAGRYNEQFF
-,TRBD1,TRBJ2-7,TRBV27,TGTGCCAGCAGTTCCTACCGGACAGGGGTGGGAAAGTCCTACGAGCAGTACTTC,CASSSYRTGVGKSYEQYF
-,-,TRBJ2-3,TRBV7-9,TGTGCCAGCAGGCGGGGAGGCACAGATACGCAGTATTTT,CASRRGGTDTQYF
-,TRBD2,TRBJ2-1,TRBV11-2,TGTGCCAGCAGCTTGGGGACTAGCGGGATTGATGAGCAGTTCTTC,CASSLGTSGIDEQFF
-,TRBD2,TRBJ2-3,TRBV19,TGTGCCAGTAGTATAGCGGCTAGCGGACCCACAGATACGCAGTATTTT,CASSIAASGPTDTQYF
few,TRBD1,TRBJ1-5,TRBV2,TGTGCCAGCAGTGAGGGACAGGGTGGACAGCCCCAGCATTTT,CASSEGQGGQPQHF
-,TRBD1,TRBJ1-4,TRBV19,TGTGCCAGTAGTCCACGACAGGGGTTGACTAATGAAAAACTGTTTTTT,CASSPRQGLTNEKLFF